These T cell receptor beta chains were read from a single sample in a study of metastatic and nonmetastatic thyroid tumors. TCRdb re-clonotyped the PCR reads through MiXCR. Here the sample spans about 82,000 clones, about 12% being singletons. The sequenced sample was tumor tissue. The receptor set was obtained from a female donor with papillary thyroid cancer or a benign thyroid nodule (not recorded which). Some clones in this sample may be carry-over from other donors' samples. The CDR3 runs from the conserved cysteine through the conserved F or W. Each record gives: J gene, CDR3 length, clone size, D gene, V gene, CDR3 protein, CDR3 DNA. D genes are given only for firm matches. Size tells how often a clone was seen (once, few, many) or the class of an expanded clone, and some rows leave it out.

j_call: TRBJ2-5; cdr3_length: 14; clone_size: many; d_call: .; v_call: TRBV19; cdr3_aa: CASTPVLGQETQYF; cdr3_nt: TGTGCCAGTACCCCGGTTCTTGGACAAGAGACCCAGTACTTC
j_call: TRBJ2-1; cdr3_length: 15; clone_size: many; d_call: TRBD1; v_call: TRBV2; cdr3_aa: CASRTGTGAYNEQFF; cdr3_nt: TGTGCCAGCAGAACCGGGACAGGGGCCTACAATGAGCAGTTCTTC
j_call: TRBJ2-7; cdr3_length: 18; clone_size: .; d_call: TRBD2; v_call: TRBV20-1; cdr3_aa: CSAPRLAGDPATSYEQYF; cdr3_nt: TGCAGTGCTCCAAGACTAGCGGGAGACCCAGCTACGAGCTATGAGCAGTACTTC
j_call: TRBJ2-7; cdr3_length: 15; clone_size: many; d_call: .; v_call: TRBV7-6; cdr3_aa: CASSLAGSGPYEQYF; cdr3_nt: TGTGCCAGCAGCTTAGCGGGGAGCGGGCCCTACGAGCAGTACTTC
j_call: TRBJ1-1; cdr3_length: 15; clone_size: many; d_call: .; v_call: TRBV28; cdr3_aa: CASSSPGRTNTEAFF; cdr3_nt: TGTGCCAGCAGTTCGCCGGGACGGACGAACACTGAAGCTTTCTTT
j_call: TRBJ2-2; cdr3_length: 15; clone_size: many; d_call: TRBD1; v_call: TRBV27; cdr3_aa: CASRPTGQGAGELFF; cdr3_nt: TGTGCCAGCAGGCCCACCGGGCAGGGGGCCGGGGAGCTGTTTTTT
j_call: TRBJ2-7; cdr3_length: 14; clone_size: many; d_call: TRBD1; v_call: TRBV28; cdr3_aa: CASSLKGGRGEQYF; cdr3_nt: TGTGCCAGCAGTTTGAAAGGGGGCAGAGGCGAGCAGTACTTC
j_call: TRBJ1-1; cdr3_length: 15; clone_size: many; d_call: TRBD1; v_call: TRBV6-1; cdr3_aa: CASSPRQGSGTEAFF; cdr3_nt: TGTGCCAGCAGCCCACGACAGGGGAGCGGCACTGAAGCTTTCTTT
j_call: TRBJ1-5; cdr3_length: 14; clone_size: many; d_call: .; v_call: TRBV12-3/TRBV12-4; cdr3_aa: CASRSGVANQPQHF; cdr3_nt: TGTGCCAGCAGGTCCGGGGTCGCCAATCAGCCCCAGCATTTT
j_call: TRBJ2-3; cdr3_length: 14; clone_size: many; d_call: .; v_call: TRBV12-5; cdr3_aa: CASGESGYTDTQYF; cdr3_nt: TGTGCTAGTGGTGAGAGCGGGTACACAGATACGCAGTATTTT
j_call: TRBJ2-2; cdr3_length: 14; clone_size: many; d_call: .; v_call: TRBV6-1; cdr3_aa: CASSPGRATGELFF; cdr3_nt: TGTGCCAGCAGCCCCGGACGGGCCACCGGGGAGCTGTTTTTT
j_call: TRBJ2-2; cdr3_length: 15; clone_size: many; d_call: .; v_call: TRBV20-1; cdr3_aa: CSANPDGSNTGELFF; cdr3_nt: TGCAGTGCTAACCCTGACGGTTCGAACACCGGGGAGCTGTTTTTT
j_call: TRBJ2-7; cdr3_length: 14; clone_size: many; d_call: .; v_call: TRBV5-5; cdr3_aa: CASSLDGRAGEQYF; cdr3_nt: TGTGCCAGCAGCTTGGATGGGAGAGCGGGCGAGCAGTACTTC
j_call: TRBJ1-1; cdr3_length: 14; clone_size: few; d_call: .; v_call: TRBV9; cdr3_aa: CASSVLGSNTEAFF; cdr3_nt: TGTGCCAGCAGCGTATTAGGTAGTAACACTGAAGCTTTCTTT
j_call: TRBJ2-1; cdr3_length: 14; clone_size: many; d_call: .; v_call: TRBV6-1; cdr3_aa: CASSRHLGGNEQFF; cdr3_nt: TGTGCCAGCAGTCGCCACTTAGGAGGCAATGAGCAGTTCTTC
j_call: TRBJ2-7; cdr3_length: 13; clone_size: many; d_call: TRBD2; v_call: TRBV27; cdr3_aa: CASSDGRGYEQYF; cdr3_nt: TGTGCCAGCAGTGACGGGAGGGGATACGAGCAGTACTTC